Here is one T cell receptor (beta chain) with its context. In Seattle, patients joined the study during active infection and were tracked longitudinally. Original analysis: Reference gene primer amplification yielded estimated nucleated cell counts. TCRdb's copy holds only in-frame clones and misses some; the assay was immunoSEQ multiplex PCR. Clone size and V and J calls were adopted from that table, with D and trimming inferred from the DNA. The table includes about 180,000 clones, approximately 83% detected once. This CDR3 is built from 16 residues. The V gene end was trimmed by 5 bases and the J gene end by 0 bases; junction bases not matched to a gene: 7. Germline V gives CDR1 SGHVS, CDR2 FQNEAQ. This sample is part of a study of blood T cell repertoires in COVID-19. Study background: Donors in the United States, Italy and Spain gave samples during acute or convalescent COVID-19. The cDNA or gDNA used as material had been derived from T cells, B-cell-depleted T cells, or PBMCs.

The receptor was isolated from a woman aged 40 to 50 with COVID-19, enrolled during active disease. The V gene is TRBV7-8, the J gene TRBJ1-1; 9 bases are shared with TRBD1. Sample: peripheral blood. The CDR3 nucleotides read TGTGCCAGCAGCAGGACAGGGGCGCTAATGAACACTGAAGCTTTCTTT. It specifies CASSRTGALMNTEAFF.